This T cell receptor (beta chain) is drawn from a study of cytotoxic CD8 clonotypes in ibrutinib-treated CLL. Study findings and constraints: At baseline, clonality was higher than in age-matched healthy donors and correlated with CD8+ counts.

For this clone: Its target is unknown.

TCRdb's copy holds only in-frame clones and misses some; the assay was immunoSEQ multiplex PCR. The sample shows 250,000 to 350,000 clones, 65% to 85% of them seen only once. Trimming left V 4 bases short and J 6 bases short, with 12 bases between. The CDR3 has 13 residues. Germline CDR1 and CDR2: SEHNR and FQNEAQ (reference sequence). The sequence was collected from a human donor with chronic lymphocytic leukemia. This sample comprised PBMCs, obtained at disease progression, from a patient treated with ibrutinib. This sequence joins TRBV7-9 and TRBJ1-2; TRBD1 might be the D (6 bases). The CDR3 bases are TGTGCCAGCAGCTACAGGGAATTTAATGGCTACACCTTC. This translates into CASSYREFNGYTF.